This T cell receptor (beta chain) was documented in a study of cytomegalovirus exposure and HLA in healthy donors. Study outcomes and limitations: The study had only CMV serostatus as immune exposure information.

Amplification used 60 Vbeta primers and 13 Jbeta primers. Libraries were prepared by immunoSEQ multiplex PCR; TCRdb keeps only in-frame clonotypes and omits some of them. The sample lists about 200,000 clones, less than 80% occurring once. A note on this clone: Its specificity is not known. At one end, the junction sequence differs from germline, possibly due to a read error.

CDR3 size: 14 residues. Germline V gives CDR1 SGHVS, CDR2 FQNEAQ. J is TRBJ1-4 and V is TRBV7-8; weak D call: TRBD1 (6 bases). Material for sequencing was PBMCs. The TCR comes from a woman in her twenties or thirties in good health and CMV-seropositive. This CDR3 reads CASSPWTDDEKLFF. CDR3 nucleotides: TGTGCCAGCAGCCCCTGGACAGATGATGAAAAGCTGTTTTTT.